The sequence of this T cell receptor (beta chain) was determined in a study of blood T cell repertoires in COVID-19. Deletions cut 0 bases from V and 0 bases from J, with 9 bases between. Germline V gene lookup returns CDR1 LGHDT and CDR2 YNNKEL (reference sequence). This CDR3 spans 17 amino acids. Assay used: immunoSEQ multiplex PCR; TCRdb lists only in-frame clones, some missing. The sample contains 70,000 to 95,000 clones, 82% of which appear only once. A single count supports this clone. What was sequenced was peripheral blood. The clonotype originates from a human donor in a cohort sampled during active COVID-19. The chain joins TRBV3-1 (or the pseudogene TRBV3-2) to TRBJ1-6; the D is unclear. The CDR3 bases are TGTGCCAGCAGCCAAGATACCTGGAGCTCCTATAATTCACCCCTCCACTTT. Translation gives CASSQDTWSSYNSPLHF.